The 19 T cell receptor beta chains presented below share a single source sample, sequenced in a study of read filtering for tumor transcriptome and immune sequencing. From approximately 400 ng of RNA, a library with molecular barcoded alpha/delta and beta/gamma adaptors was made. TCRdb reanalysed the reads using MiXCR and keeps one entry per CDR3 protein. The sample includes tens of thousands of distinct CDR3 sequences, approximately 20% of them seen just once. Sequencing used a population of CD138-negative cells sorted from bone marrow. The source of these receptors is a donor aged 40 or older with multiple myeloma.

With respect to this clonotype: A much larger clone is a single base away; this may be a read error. In DNA form, the CDR3 reads TGTGCCAGCAGCCAACGGGGTTCATCACCCCTCCACTTT. As protein: CASSQRGSSPLHF. This sequence joins TRBV7-2 and TRBJ1-6; D uncertain. CDR3 length: 13 residues. Per the germline V gene, CDR1 is SGHTA and CDR2 is FQGNSA. V dropped 5 bases and J dropped 10 bases, with 12 bases sitting between them.

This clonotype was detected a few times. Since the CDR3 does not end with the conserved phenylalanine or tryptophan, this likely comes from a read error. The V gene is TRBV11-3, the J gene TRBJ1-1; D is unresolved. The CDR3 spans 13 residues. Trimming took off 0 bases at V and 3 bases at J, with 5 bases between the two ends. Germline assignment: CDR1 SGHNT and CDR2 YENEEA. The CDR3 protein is CASSLDQYTEAFL. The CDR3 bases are TGTGCCAGCAGCTTAGATCAATACACTGAAGCTTTCCTT.

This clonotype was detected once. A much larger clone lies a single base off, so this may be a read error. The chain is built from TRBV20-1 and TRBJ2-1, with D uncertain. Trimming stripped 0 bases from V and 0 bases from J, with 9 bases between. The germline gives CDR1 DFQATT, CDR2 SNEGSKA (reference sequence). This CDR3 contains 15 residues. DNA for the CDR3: TGCAGTGCTAGAGAGTTAGAGCGCTCCTACAATGAGCAGTTCTTC. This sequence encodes CSARELERSYNEQFF.

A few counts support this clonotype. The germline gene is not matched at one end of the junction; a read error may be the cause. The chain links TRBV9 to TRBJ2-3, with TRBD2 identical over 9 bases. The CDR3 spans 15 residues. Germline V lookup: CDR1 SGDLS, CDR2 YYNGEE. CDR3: CACSVAGASTDTQYF. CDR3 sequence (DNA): TGTGCCTGCAGCGTAGCGGGGGCCAGCACAGATACGCAGTATTTT.

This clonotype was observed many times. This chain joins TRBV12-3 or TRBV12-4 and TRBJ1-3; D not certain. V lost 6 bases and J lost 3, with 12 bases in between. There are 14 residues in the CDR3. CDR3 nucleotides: TGTGCCAGCAGGGACGGCGAGCGTGGAAACACCATATATTTT. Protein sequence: CASRDGERGNTIYF.

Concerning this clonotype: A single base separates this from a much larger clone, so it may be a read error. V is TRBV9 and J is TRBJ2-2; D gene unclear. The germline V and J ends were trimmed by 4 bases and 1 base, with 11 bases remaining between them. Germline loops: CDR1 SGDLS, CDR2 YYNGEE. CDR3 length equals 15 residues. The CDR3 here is CASSILGQNTGELFF. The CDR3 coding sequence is TGTGCCAGCAGCATCTTGGGCCAGAACACCGGGGAGCTGTTTTTT.

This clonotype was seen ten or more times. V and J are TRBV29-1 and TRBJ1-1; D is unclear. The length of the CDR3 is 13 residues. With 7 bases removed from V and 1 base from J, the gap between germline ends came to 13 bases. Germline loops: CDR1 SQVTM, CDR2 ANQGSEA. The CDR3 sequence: CSGRRTTNTEAFF. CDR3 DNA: TGCAGCGGTCGCCGCACTACGAACACTGAAGCTTTCTTT. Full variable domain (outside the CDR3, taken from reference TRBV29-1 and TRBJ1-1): SAVISQKPSRDICQRGTSLTIQCQVDSQVTMMFWYRQQPGQSLTLIATANQGSEATYESGFVIDKFPISRPNLTFSTLTVSNMSPEDSSIYLCSGRRTTNTEAFFGQGTRLTVV.

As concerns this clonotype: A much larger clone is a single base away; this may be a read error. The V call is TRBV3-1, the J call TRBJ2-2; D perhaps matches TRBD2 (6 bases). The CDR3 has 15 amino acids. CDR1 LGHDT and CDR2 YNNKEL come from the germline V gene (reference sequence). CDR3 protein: CACSQGGANTGELFF. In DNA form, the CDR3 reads TGTGCCTGCAGCCAGGGCGGGGCGAACACCGGGGAGCTGTTTTTT.

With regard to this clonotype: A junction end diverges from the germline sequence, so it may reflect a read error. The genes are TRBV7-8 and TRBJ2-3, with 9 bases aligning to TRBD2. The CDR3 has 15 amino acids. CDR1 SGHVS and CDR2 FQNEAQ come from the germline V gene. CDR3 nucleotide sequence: TGTGCCATCAGCCCCGACAGCGGGGGGACAGATTCGCAGTATTTT. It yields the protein CAISPDSGGTDSQYF.

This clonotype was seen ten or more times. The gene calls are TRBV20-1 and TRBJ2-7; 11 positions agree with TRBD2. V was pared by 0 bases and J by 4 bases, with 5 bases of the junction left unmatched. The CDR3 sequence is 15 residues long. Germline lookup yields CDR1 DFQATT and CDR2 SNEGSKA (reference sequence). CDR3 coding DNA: TGCAGTGCTAGAGATCCACTAGCGGGAGTTTACGAGCAGTACTTC. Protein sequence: CSARDPLAGVYEQYF.

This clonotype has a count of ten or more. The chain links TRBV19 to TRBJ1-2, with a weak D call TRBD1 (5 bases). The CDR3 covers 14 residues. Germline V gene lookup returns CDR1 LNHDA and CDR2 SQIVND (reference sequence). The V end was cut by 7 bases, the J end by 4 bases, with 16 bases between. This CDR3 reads CASTSQGVGYGYTF. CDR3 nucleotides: TGTGCCAGTACTAGTCAGGGAGTCGGCTATGGCTACACCTTC.

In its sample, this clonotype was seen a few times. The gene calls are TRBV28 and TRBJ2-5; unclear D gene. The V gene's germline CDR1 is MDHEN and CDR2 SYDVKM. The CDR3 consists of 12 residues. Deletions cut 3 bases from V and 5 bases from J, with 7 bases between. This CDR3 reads CASSLSLETQYF. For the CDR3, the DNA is TGTGCCAGCAGTTTGTCTCTGGAGACCCAGTACTTC.

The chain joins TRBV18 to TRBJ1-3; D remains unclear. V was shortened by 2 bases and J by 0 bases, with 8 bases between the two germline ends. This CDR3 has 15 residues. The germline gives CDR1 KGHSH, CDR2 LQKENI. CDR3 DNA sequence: TGTGCCAGCTCACCAAACGGAGACTCTGGAAACACCATATATTTT. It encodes CASSPNGDSGNTIYF.

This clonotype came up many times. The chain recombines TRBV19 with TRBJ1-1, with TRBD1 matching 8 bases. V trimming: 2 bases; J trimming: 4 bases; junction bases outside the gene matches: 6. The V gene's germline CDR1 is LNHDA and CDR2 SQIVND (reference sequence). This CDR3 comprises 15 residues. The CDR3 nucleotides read TGTGCCAGTAGTATATACCTACAGGGGGGCACTGAAGCTTTCTTT. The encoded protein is CASSIYLQGGTEAFF.

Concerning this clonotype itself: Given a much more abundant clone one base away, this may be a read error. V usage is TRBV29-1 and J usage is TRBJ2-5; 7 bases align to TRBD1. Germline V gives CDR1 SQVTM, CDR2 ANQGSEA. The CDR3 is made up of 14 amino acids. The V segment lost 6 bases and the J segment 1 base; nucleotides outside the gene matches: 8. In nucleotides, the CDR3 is TGCAGCGTGAAAAGGGGACAGAGCCAAGAGACCCAGTACTTC. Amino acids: CSVKRGQSQETQYF.

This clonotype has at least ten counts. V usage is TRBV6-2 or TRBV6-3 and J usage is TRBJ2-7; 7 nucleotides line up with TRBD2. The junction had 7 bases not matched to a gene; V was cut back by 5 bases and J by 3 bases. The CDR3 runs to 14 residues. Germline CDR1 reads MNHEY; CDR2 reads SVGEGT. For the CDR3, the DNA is TGTGCCAGCAGTCTCCAGAGCGGGAACTACGAGCAGTACTTC. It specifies CASSLQSGNYEQYF.

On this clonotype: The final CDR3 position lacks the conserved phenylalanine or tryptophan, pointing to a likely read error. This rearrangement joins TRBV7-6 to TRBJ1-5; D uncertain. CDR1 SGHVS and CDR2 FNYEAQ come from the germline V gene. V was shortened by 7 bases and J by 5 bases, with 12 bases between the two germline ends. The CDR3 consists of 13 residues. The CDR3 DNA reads TGTGCCAGCACCGCCGGGCCGGATCAGCCCCAGCATTCT. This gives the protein CASTAGPDQPQHS.

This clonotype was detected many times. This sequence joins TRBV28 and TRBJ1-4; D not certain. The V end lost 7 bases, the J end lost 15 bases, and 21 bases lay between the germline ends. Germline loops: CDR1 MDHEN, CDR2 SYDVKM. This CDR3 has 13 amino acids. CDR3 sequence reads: CASTRSFPVLVFF. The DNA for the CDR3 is TGTGCCAGCACAAGGAGTTTCCCCGTATTGGTGTTTTTT.

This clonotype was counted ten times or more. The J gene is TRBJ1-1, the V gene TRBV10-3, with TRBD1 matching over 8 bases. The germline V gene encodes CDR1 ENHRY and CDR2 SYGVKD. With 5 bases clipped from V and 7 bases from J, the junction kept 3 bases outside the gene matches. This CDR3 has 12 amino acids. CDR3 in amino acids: CAISLGQGEAFF. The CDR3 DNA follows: TGTGCCATCAGTCTAGGACAGGGTGAAGCTTTCTTT.